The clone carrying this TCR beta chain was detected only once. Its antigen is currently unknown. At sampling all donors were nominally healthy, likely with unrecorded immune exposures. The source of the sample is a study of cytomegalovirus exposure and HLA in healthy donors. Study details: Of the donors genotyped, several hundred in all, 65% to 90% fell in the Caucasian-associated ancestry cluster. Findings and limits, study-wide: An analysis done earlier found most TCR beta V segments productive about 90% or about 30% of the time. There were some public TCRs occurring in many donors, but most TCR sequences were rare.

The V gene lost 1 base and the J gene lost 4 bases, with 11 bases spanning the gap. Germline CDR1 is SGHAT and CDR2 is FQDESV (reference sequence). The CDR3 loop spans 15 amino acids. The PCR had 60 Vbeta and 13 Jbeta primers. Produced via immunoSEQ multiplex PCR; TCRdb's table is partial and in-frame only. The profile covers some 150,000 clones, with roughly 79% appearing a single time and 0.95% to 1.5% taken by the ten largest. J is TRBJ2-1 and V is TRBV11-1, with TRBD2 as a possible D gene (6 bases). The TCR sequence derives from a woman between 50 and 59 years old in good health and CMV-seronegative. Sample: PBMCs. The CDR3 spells CASSLVLDYYNEQFF. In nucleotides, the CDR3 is TGTGCCAGCAGCTTAGTTTTGGACTATTACAATGAGCAGTTCTTC.